This TCR beta chain was found in a study of cytomegalovirus exposure and HLA in healthy donors. Vbeta (60) and Jbeta (13) primers were used in the PCR. The protocol was immunoSEQ multiplex PCR, while the TCRdb copy is restricted to in-frame clones and leaves out a portion. The table records 130,000 or so clones, roughly 80% of them present only once. Of note for this clone: Its antigen is unidentified.

Study-wide results and caveats: Follow-up analysis later connected one missense variant in DCLRE1C with trimming of TCR beta V- and J-genes. Donors were assumed by presence/absence analyses to have roughly uniform sequencing depth. In a later analysis, parvovirus B19, influenza, CMV and Epstein-Barr virus appeared linked to several top co-occurrence clusters.

This CDR3 region has 17 residues. V was shortened by 1 base and J by 8 bases, with 21 bases between the two germline ends. CDR1 LNHDA and CDR2 SQIVND come from the germline V gene (reference sequence). The genes are TRBV19 and TRBJ2-1, with D tentatively TRBD2 (6 bases). This clonotype was obtained from a middle-aged woman in good health and CMV-seropositive. Sequencing was performed on PBMCs. Here the CDR3 reads CASSIGPTRSTRYEQFF. The CDR3 DNA is TGTGCCAGTAGTATAGGTCCGACCCGATCGACTAGATATGAGCAGTTCTTC.